This passage covers 21 T cell receptor beta chains from one sample sequenced in a study of regulatory T cells in long-lasting Graves disease. The authors built TCR beta libraries using iRepertoire HTBI primers and Arm-PCR of CDR3 regions. MiXCR was run by TCRdb on the multiplex PCR reads, yielding one entry per CDR3 protein. The data contain more than 450,000 distinct CDR3 sequences, around 15% of them singletons. This sample's time point: newly diagnosed GD, antithyroid drugs for less than 3 months. With RNA extracted from PBMCs as input, the TCR library was made. The data also belong to a second study, concerning T cells in Graves' hyperthyroidism and ophthalmopathy.

Sample: peripheral blood mononuclear cells (PBMCs), taken at new diagnosis, from a patient treated with antithyroid drugs. The receptors come from a man aged 40-49 years with Graves disease.

Remarks on this clonotype: This sequence may be a read error, since a much larger clone differs from it by one base. The CDR3 does not close with the conserved phenylalanine or tryptophan, likely indicating a read error. V usage is TRBV7-2 and J usage is TRBJ2-7, with D perhaps TRBD1 (7 bases). Trimming pared 5 bases from V and 5 bases from J, leaving 16 bases between. This CDR3 has 14 amino acids. The germline V gene has CDR1 SGHTA and CDR2 FQGNSA. The CDR3 DNA reads as TGTGCCAGCAGCCCCCCGGCAGGGGGGAACGAGCAGTACTCC. It specifies CASSPPAGGNEQYS.

Many counts were recorded for this clonotype. V gene TRBV24-1 combines with J gene TRBJ2-3; D may be TRBD1 or TRBD2 (5 bases each). The V end was cut by 7 bases, the J end by 4 bases, with 14 bases between. This CDR3 has 14 amino acids. Germline-derived CDR1 and CDR2 are KGHDR and SFDVKD. This CDR3 is CATSREQVADTQYF. The DNA for the CDR3 is TGTGCCACCAGCCGGGAACAGGTAGCAGATACGCAGTATTTT.

The chain has TRBV6-2 or TRBV6-3 and TRBJ1-1; unclear D gene. This CDR3 is built from 14 residues. The V end lost 3 bases, the J end lost 4 bases, and 12 bases lay between the germline ends. Germline-derived CDR1 and CDR2 are MNHEY and SVGEGT. The DNA for the CDR3 is TGTGCCAGCAGTTATTATTTGGACGGCACTGAAGCTTTCTTT. It codes for CASSYYLDGTEAFF.

The table lists this clonotype with many counts. The chain uses TRBV27 and TRBJ2-7, with 9 bases fitting TRBD1. V trimming: 6 bases; J trimming: 1 base; junction bases outside the gene matches: 13. The CDR3 is made up of 17 amino acids. Germline CDR1 is MNHEY and CDR2 is SMNVEV (reference sequence). The chain's CDR3 is CASRFSPKDRGSYEQYF. The DNA for the CDR3 is TGTGCCAGCAGATTTTCCCCCAAGGACAGGGGTTCCTACGAGCAGTACTTC.

This clonotype was detected ten times or more. The V call is TRBV28, the J call TRBJ1-5, with D possibly TRBD1 on 6 matching bases. Germline V gene lookup returns CDR1 MDHEN and CDR2 SYDVKM. Trimming removed 4 bases from V and 4 bases from J, with 14 bases in between. The CDR3 extends over 15 amino acids. The CDR3: CASSSQLDSNQPQHF. CDR3 DNA: TGTGCCAGCAGTTCCCAGCTGGACAGTAATCAGCCCCAGCATTTT.

This clonotype has ten or more counts. This chain joins TRBV10-3 and TRBJ2-7, with 8 bases fitting TRBD1. The CDR3 is made up of 13 amino acids. The V gene end was trimmed by 7 bases and the J gene end by 5 bases; junction bases not matched to a gene: 7. The germline gives CDR1 ENHRY, CDR2 SYGVKD. CDR3 bases: TGTGCCATCACCCCGACAGGGGCGAACGAGCAGTACTTC. Protein: CAITPTGANEQYF.

This clonotype was observed a handful of times. The rearrangement joins TRBV30 to TRBJ2-7; D remains unclear. Germline assignment: CDR1 GTSNPN and CDR2 SVGIG (reference sequence). Trimming left V 1 base short and J 0 bases short, with 13 bases between. The length of the CDR3 is 15 residues. For the CDR3, the DNA is TGTGCCTGGAGTGCCAGGACCGTCGTCTCCTACGAGCAGTACTTC. This translates into CAWSARTVVSYEQYF.

This rearrangement joins TRBV3-1 to TRBJ2-4; 15 nucleotides match TRBD2. Trimming at V came to 4 bases and at J to 6 bases, leaving 7 bases not matched to a gene. Germline V gives CDR1 LGHDT, CDR2 YNNKEL (reference sequence). CDR3 size: 17 residues. CDR3 amino acids: CASSLRTSGRAPNIQYF. As DNA, the CDR3 is TGTGCCAGCAGCCTTCGGACTAGCGGGAGGGCGCCAAACATTCAGTACTTC. Drawing the rest from reference TRBV3-1 and TRBJ2-4, the complete variable domain is DTAVSQTPKYLVTQMGNDKSIKCEQNLGHDTMYWYKQDSKKFLKIMFSYNNKELIINETVPNRFSPKSPDKAHLNLHINSLELGDSAVYFCASSLRTSGRAPNIQYFGAGTRLSVL.

This clonotype came up many times. The chain employs TRBV2 and TRBJ2-1; 8 bases line up with TRBD2. The length of the CDR3 is 18 residues. The V gene end was trimmed by 11 bases and the J gene end by 6 bases; junction bases not matched to a gene: 24. CDR1 SNHLY and CDR2 FYNNEI come from the germline V gene. The CDR3 loop reads CAGRGVNSGIKGPNEQFF. The CDR3 coding sequence is TGTGCCGGAAGGGGTGTGAATAGCGGGATAAAAGGTCCCAATGAGCAGTTCTTC. Full variable domain (remainder filled in from reference TRBV2 and TRBJ2-1): EPEVTQTPSHQVTQMGQEVILRCVPISNHLYFYWYRQILGQKVEFLVSFYNNEISEKSEIFDDQFSVERPDGSNFTLKIRSTKLEDSAMYFCAGRGVNSGIKGPNEQFFGPGTRLTVL.

This clonotype was observed a few times. V gene TRBV5-1 combines with J gene TRBJ2-2; D is uncertain. Trimming shortened V by 4 bases and J by 4 bases, and 8 bases separated the two germline ends. CDR3 length: 13 residues. The germline V gene has CDR1 SGHRS and CDR2 YFSETQ. CDR3 sequence reads: CASSKSGTGELFF. Here the CDR3 DNA reads TGCGCCAGCAGCAAGTCGGGCACCGGGGAGCTGTTTTTT.

This clonotype has just a few counts. V and J are TRBV27 and TRBJ1-5; the match to TRBD1 covers 8 bases. CDR1 is MNHEY and CDR2 is SMNVEV in the germline V gene (reference sequence). The CDR3 has 14 amino acids. Trimming removed 4 bases from V and 9 bases from J; junction bases left unmatched: 8. The CDR3 nucleotides read TGTGCCAGCAGTTCGACAGGGGCACTAGCGCCCCAGCATTTT. Protein product: CASSSTGALAPQHF.

Comment on this clonotype: A read error is possible here, since a much larger clone lies one base away. The chain combines TRBV27 with TRBJ1-1; D possibly corresponds to TRBD1 (5 bases). The CDR3 covers 15 residues. Germline loops: CDR1 MNHEY, CDR2 SMNVEV (reference sequence). The CDR3 spells CTSSLSRGGGTEAFF. As DNA, the CDR3 is TGTACCAGCAGTTTATCACGGGGGGGTGGGACTGAAGCTTTCTTT.

This clonotype was counted many times. The junction does not match germline at one end; this may be a read error. V gene TRBV9 combines with J gene TRBJ2-7, with 10 bases aligning to TRBD1. Germline V gene sequence: CDR1 SGDLS, CDR2 YYNGEE. There are 14 residues in the CDR3. The CDR3 sequence is CASSVGTGVYEQYF. CDR3 DNA: TGTGCCAGCAGTGTAGGGACAGGGGTTTACGAGCAGTACTTC. The whole variable domain, filled in from reference TRBV9 and TRBJ2-7, reads DSGVTQTPKHLITATGQRVTLRCSPRSGDLSVYWYQQSLDQGLQFLIQYYNGEERAKGNILERFSAQQFPDLHSELNLSSLELGDSALYFCASSVGTGVYEQYFGPGTRLTVT.

This clonotype was found many times. V and J are TRBV6-1 and TRBJ2-1; 14 nucleotides match TRBD2. The CDR3 consists of 15 residues. Germline assignment: CDR1 MNHNS and CDR2 SASEGT. J lost 7 bases, V lost 7 bases, and 6 bases had no gene match. CDR3 bases: TGTGCCAGCACTTCGGGACTAGCGGGAGTGAATGAGCAGTTCTTC. It is translated as CASTSGLAGVNEQFF.

The chain uses TRBV5-1 and TRBJ2-1; possibly TRBD2 for D (5 bases). CDR1 and CDR2 (germline): SGHRS, YFSETQ. The CDR3 is 15 residues long. Trimming took 0 bases from V and 0 from J, leaving 7 bases between them. The CDR3 DNA is TGCGCCAGCAGCTTGGTCGGGGTCTCCTACAATGAGCAGTTCTTC. This encodes CASSLVGVSYNEQFF.

This clonotype was detected ten times or more. The chain's CDR3 is CASRAIGTQETQYF. The CDR3 DNA reads as TGTGCCAGCAGAGCTATCGGGACCCAAGAGACCCAGTACTTC. This chain joins TRBV11-3 and TRBJ2-5; either TRBD1 or TRBD2 may fit D (5 bases each). This CDR3 region has 14 residues. Germline V gene sequence: CDR1 SGHNT, CDR2 YENEEA. Trimming took 6 bases from V and 1 from J, leaving 12 bases between them.

The chain has TRBV5-5 and TRBJ2-7; 9 nucleotides agree with TRBD1. The CDR3 has 15 residues. The germline CDR1 and CDR2 sequences are SGHKS and YYEKEE (reference sequence). Trimming took 2 bases from V and 5 from J; bases not matched to a gene: 8. The CDR3 sequence is CASSFRDRVIHEQYF. The CDR3 coding sequence is TGTGCCAGCAGCTTCCGGGACAGGGTAATCCACGAGCAGTACTTC. The variable domain in full, with the rest retrieved from reference TRBV5-5 and TRBJ2-7, is DAGVTQSPTHLIKTRGQQVTLRCSPISGHKSVSWYQQVLGQGPQFIFQYYEKEERGRGNFPDRFSARQFPNYSSELNVNALLLGDSALYLCASSFRDRVIHEQYFGPGTRLTVT.

This clonotype was found many times. The V call is TRBV29-1, the J call TRBJ1-5, with 7 bases fitting TRBD1. Germline values: CDR1 SQVTM, CDR2 ANQGSEA. The CDR3 length is 14 residues. Trimming at V came to 7 bases and at J to 0 bases, leaving 6 bases not matched to a gene. Here the CDR3 DNA reads TGCAGCGCCGCGACAGGGTCTAGCAATCAGCCCCAGCATTTT. This sequence encodes CSAATGSSNQPQHF.

This clonotype turned up a few times. V and J are TRBV18 and TRBJ2-7; TRBD2 might be the D (5 bases). Per the germline V gene, CDR1 is KGHSH and CDR2 is LQKENI. The CDR3 spans 14 residues. V lost 3 bases, J lost 9 bases, and 18 bases lay in between. The chain's CDR3 is CASSPRALEQGQYF. In nucleotides, the CDR3 is TGTGCCAGCTCACCGAGGGCCCTCGAACAAGGGCAGTACTTC.

The rearrangement uses TRBV2 and TRBJ1-2; D unresolved. Looked up from germline, CDR1 is SNHLY and CDR2 is FYNNEI. Trimming pared 2 bases from V and 4 bases from J, leaving 14 bases between. The CDR3 is made up of 15 amino acids. The CDR3 is CASSEKARGSYGYTF. DNA of the CDR3: TGTGCCAGCAGTGAAAAGGCCAGAGGAAGCTATGGCTACACCTTC.

This rearrangement joins TRBV5-1 to TRBJ2-5, with D possibly matching TRBD1 (6 bases). Germline assignment: CDR1 SGHRS and CDR2 YFSETQ. V was clipped by 4 bases and J by 5 bases, with 15 bases between them. This CDR3 has 14 residues. The CDR3 nucleotides read TGCGCCAGCAGCATGGGATTTCAGGGGGAGACCCAGTACTTC. Translating gives CASSMGFQGETQYF. The full variable domain, its missing parts supplied by reference TRBV5-1 and TRBJ2-5, is KAGVTQTPRYLIKTRGQQVTLSCSPISGHRSVSWYQQTPGQGLQFLFEYFSETQRNKGNFPGRFSGRQFSNSRSEMNVSTLELGDSALYLCASSMGFQGETQYFGPGTRLLVL.